This note documents a single TCR beta chain sequence. The source of the sample is a study of blood T cell repertoires in COVID-19. About the study: Spain, Italy and the United States supplied samples that represented acute and convalescent COVID-19. The cDNA or gDNA used as material had been derived from T cells, B-cell-depleted T cells, or PBMCs.

Using immunoSEQ multiplex PCR, the repertoire was profiled, and TCRdb retains in-frame clones only, with some absent. The data hold roughly 120,000 clones, with about 88% observed a single time. Trimming left V 4 bases short and J 8 bases short, with 7 bases between. Germline CDR1 and CDR2: SGHNT and YYREEE (reference sequence). This CDR3 is 12 amino acids long. Sequencing was performed on peripheral blood. The gene calls are TRBV5-4 and TRBJ1-6, with D hard to call. The sequence was collected from a woman in her 70s who had recovered from COVID-19. CDR3: CASSLYDSPLHF. For the CDR3, the DNA is TGTGCCAGCAGCCTCTACGATTCACCCCTCCACTTT.